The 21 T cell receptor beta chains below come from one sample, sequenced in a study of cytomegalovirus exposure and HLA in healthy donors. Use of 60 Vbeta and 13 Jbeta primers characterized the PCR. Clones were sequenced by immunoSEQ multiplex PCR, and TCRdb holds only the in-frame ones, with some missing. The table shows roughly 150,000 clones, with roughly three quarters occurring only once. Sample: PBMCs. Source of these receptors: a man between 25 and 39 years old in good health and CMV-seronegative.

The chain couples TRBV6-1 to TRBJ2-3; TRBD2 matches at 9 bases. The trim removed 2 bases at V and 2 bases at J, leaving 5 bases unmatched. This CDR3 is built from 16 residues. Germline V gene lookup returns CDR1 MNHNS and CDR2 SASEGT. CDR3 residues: CASSEPLAGPTDTQYF. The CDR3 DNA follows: TGTGCCAGCAGTGAACCGCTAGCGGGACCCACAGATACGCAGTATTTT.

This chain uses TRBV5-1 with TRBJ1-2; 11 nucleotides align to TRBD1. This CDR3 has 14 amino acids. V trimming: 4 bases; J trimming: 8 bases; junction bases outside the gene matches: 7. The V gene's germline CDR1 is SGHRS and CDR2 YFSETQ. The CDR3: CASSQWTGGNGYTF. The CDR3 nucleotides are TGCGCCAGCAGCCAATGGACAGGGGGCAACGGCTACACCTTC.

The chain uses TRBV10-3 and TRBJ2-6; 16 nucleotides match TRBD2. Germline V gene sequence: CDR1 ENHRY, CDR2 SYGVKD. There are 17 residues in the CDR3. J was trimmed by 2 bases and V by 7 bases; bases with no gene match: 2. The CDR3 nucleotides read TGTGCCATCACGGGACTAGCGGGAGGGACTGGGGCCAACGTCCTGACTTTC. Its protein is CAITGLAGGTGANVLTF.

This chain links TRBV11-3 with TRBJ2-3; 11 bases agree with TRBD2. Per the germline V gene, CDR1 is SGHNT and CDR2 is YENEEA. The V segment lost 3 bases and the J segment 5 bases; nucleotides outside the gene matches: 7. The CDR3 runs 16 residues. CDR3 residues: CASSLTSGNIVDTQYF. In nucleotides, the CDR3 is TGTGCCAGCAGCTTGACTAGCGGGAACATAGTAGATACGCAGTATTTT. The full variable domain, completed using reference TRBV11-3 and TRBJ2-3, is EAGVVQSPRYKIIEKKQPVAFWCNPISGHNTLYWYLQNLGQGPELLIRYENEEAVDDSQLPKDRFSAERLKGVDSTLKIQPAELGDSAVYLCASSLTSGNIVDTQYFGPGTRLTVL.

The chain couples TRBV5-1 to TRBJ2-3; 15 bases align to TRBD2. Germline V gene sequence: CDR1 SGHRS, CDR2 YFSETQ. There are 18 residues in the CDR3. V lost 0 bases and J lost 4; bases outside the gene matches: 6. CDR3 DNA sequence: TGCGCCAGCAGCTTGGCCGGGACTAGCGGGAGGAGGGCAGATACGCAGTATTTT. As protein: CASSLAGTSGRRADTQYF.

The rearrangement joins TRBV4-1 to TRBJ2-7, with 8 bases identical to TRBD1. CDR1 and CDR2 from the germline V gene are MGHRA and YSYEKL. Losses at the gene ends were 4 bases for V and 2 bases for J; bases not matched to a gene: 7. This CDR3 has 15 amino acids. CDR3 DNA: TGCGCCAGCAGCCGAATTGGGGACAGGACCTACGAGCAGTACTTC. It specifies CASSRIGDRTYEQYF.

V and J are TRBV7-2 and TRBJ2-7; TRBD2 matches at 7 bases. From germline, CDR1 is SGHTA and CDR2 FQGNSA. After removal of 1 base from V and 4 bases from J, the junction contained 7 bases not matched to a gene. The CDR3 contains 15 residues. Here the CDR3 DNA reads TGTGCCAGCAGCTTAGGCGGGAGTAATGTATACGAGCAGTACTTC. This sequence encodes CASSLGGSNVYEQYF.

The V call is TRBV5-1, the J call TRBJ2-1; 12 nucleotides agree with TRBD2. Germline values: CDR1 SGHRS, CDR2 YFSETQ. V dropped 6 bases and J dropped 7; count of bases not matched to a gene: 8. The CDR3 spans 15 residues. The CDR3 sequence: CASTEGLAGNNEQFF. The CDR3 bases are TGCGCCAGCACCGAGGGACTAGCGGGTAATAATGAGCAGTTCTTC. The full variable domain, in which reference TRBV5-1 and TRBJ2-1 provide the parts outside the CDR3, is KAGVTQTPRYLIKTRGQQVTLSCSPISGHRSVSWYQQTPGQGLQFLFEYFSETQRNKGNFPGRFSGRQFSNSRSEMNVSTLELGDSALYLCASTEGLAGNNEQFFGPGTRLTVL.

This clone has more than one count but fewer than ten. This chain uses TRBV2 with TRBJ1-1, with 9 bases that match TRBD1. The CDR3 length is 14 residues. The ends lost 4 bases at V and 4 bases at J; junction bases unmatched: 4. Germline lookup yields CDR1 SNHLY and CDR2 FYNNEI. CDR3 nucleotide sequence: TGTGCCAGCAGTGTACAGGGGGCGGGCACTGAAGCTTTCTTT. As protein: CASSVQGAGTEAFF. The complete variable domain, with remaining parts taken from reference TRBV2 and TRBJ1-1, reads EPEVTQTPSHQVTQMGQEVILRCVPISNHLYFYWYRQILGQKVEFLVSFYNNEISEKSEIFDDQFSVERPDGSNFTLKIRSTKLEDSAMYFCASSVQGAGTEAFFGQGTRLTVV.

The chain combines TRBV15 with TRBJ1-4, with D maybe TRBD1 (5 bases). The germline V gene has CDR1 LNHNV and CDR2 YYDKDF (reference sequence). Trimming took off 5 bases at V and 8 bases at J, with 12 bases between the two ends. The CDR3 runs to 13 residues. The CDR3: CATSSGRWEKLFF. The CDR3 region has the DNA TGTGCCACCAGCTCAGGGAGGTGGGAAAAACTGTTTTTT.

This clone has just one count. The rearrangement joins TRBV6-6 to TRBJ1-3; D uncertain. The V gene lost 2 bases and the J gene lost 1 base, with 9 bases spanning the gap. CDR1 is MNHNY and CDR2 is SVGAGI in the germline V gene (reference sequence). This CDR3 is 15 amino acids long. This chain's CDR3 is CASSYGQLSGNTIYF. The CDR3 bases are TGTGCCAGCAGTTACGGGCAGCTGTCTGGAAACACCATATATTTT.

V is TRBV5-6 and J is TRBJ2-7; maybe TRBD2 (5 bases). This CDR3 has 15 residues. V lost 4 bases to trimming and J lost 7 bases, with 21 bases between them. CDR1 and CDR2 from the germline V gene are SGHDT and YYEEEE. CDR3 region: CASSTPGIYSREQYF. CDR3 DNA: TGTGCCAGCAGCACCCCGGGAATCTACTCTAGGGAGCAGTACTTC.

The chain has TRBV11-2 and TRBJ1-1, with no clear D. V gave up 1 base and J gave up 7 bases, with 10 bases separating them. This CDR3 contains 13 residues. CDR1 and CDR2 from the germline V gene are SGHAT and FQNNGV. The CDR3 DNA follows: TGTGCCAGCAGCTTAGTTCCGGGGAGTGAAGCTTTCTTT. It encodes CASSLVPGSEAFF. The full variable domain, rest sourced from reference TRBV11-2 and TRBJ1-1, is EAGVAQSPRYKIIEKRQSVAFWCNPISGHATLYWYQQILGQGPKLLIQFQNNGVVDDSQLPKDRFSAERLKGVDSTLKIQPAKLEDSAVYLCASSLVPGSEAFFGQGTRLTVV.

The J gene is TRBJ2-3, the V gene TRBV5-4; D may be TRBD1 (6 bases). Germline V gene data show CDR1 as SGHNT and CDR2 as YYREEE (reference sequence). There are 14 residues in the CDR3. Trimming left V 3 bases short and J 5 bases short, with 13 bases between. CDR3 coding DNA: TGTGCCAGCAGCTATCCGGCAGGGGTAGATACGCAGTATTTT. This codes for CASSYPAGVDTQYF.

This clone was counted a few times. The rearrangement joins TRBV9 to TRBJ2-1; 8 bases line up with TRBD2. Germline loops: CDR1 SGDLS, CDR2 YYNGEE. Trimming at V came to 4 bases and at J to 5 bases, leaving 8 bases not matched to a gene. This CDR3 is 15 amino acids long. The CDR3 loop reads CASSPAGRANNEQFF. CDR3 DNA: TGTGCCAGCAGCCCCGCCGGGAGGGCCAACAATGAGCAGTTCTTC. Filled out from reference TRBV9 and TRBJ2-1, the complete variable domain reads DSGVTQTPKHLITATGQRVTLRCSPRSGDLSVYWYQQSLDQGLQFLIQYYNGEERAKGNILERFSAQQFPDLHSELNLSSLELGDSALYFCASSPAGRANNEQFFGPGTRLTVL.

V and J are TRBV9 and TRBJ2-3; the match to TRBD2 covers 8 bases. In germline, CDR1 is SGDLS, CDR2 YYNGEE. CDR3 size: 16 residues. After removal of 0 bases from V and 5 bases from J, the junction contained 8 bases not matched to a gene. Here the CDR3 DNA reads TGTGCCAGCAGCGTAGGGGGTAGCGGGACGGGAGATACGCAGTATTTT. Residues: CASSVGGSGTGDTQYF.

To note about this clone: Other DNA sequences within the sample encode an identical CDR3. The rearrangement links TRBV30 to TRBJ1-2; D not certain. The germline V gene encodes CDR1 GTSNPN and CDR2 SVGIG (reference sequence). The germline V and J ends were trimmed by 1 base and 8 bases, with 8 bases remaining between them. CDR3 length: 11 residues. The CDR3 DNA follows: TGTGCCTGGAGTGGAGGATACGGCTACACCTTC. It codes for CAWSGGYGYTF.

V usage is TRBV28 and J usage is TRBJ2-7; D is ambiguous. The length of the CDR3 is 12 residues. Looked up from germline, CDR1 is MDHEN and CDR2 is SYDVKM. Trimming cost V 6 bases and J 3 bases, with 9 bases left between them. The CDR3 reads CASSPGRYEQYF. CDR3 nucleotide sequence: TGTGCCAGCAGCCCTGGGCGCTACGAGCAGTACTTC. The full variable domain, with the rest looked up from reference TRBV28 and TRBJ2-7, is DVKVTQSSRYLVKRTGEKVFLECVQDMDHENMFWYRQDPGLGLRLIYFSYDVKMKEKGDIPEGYSVSREKKERFSLILESASTNQTSMYLCASSPGRYEQYFGPGTRLTVT.

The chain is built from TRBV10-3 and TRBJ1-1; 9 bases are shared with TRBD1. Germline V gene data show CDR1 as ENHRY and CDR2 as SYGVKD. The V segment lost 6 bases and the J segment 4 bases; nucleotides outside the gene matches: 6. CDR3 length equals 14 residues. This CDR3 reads CAIRGDREGTEAFF. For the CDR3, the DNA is TGTGCCATCAGAGGGGACAGGGAGGGCACTGAAGCTTTCTTT.

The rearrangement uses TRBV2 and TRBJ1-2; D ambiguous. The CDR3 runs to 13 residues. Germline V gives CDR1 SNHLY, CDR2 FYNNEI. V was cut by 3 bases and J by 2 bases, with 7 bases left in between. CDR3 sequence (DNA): TGTGCCAGCAGTGATAGCCGAAACTATGGCTACACCTTC. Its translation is CASSDSRNYGYTF.

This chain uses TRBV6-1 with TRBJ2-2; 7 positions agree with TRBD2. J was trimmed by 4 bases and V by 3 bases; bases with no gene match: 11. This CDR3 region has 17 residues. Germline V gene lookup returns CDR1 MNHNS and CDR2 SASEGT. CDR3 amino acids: CASSEGSAGPSTGELFF. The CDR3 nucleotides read TGTGCCAGCAGTGAGGGGTCAGCGGGACCCAGCACCGGGGAGCTGTTTTTT.